These 9 T cell receptor beta chains were sequenced from one sample in a study of control samples from healthy donors and cancer patients. Profiled with immunoSEQ multiplex PCR; TCRdb holds only in-frame clones, not every one. The sample has about 79,000 clones; 80% to 95% are singletons. Sample: PBMCs. These receptors all stem from a woman between 40 and 50 years old with lung cancer.

This clone was detected once. The rearrangement links TRBV19 to TRBJ1-1, with unresolved D. The V gene lost 2 bases and the J gene lost 1 base, with 8 bases spanning the gap. The germline gives CDR1 LNHDA, CDR2 SQIVND (reference sequence). This CDR3 has 14 amino acids. The chain's CDR3 is CASSIYLRNTEAFF. CDR3 sequence (DNA): TGTGCCAGTAGTATATACCTAAGGAACACTGAAGCTTTCTTT.

This clone was detected only once. The junction departs from the called germline gene at one end, perhaps through a read error. The V call is TRBV29-1, the J call TRBJ2-3; D is ambiguous. Germline-derived CDR1 and CDR2 are SQVTM and ANQGSEA. The CDR3 contains 10 residues. CDR3 nucleotide sequence: TGTTTGACTAGCACAGATACGCAGTATTTT. It is translated as CLTSTDTQYF.

This CDR3 reads CASMLQSSYNSPLHF. CDR3 nucleotides: TGTGCCAGCATGCTTCAGAGCTCCTATAATTCACCCCTCCACTTT. This chain joins TRBV2 and TRBJ1-6; D is undetermined. The CDR3 has 15 residues. Between the trimmed V and J ends, which lost 7 bases and 0 bases, there was a span of 10 bases. CDR1 SNHLY and CDR2 FYNNEI come from the germline V gene.

The chain recombines TRBV24-1 with TRBJ1-2; D uncertain. The length of the CDR3 is 13 residues. CDR1 KGHDR and CDR2 SFDVKD come from the germline V gene. V gave up 2 bases and J gave up 5 bases, with 8 bases separating them. Written as DNA, the CDR3 is TGTGCCACCAGTGATTCGACGGATTATGGCTACACCTTC. This sequence encodes CATSDSTDYGYTF.

V and J are TRBV19 and TRBJ1-5; D call uncertain. V lost 7 bases and J lost 0, with 7 bases in between. Germline CDR1 is LNHDA and CDR2 is SQIVND (reference sequence). The CDR3 contains 13 residues. DNA of the CDR3: TGTGCCAGTAAGGGTAGTAGCAATCAGCCCCAGCATTTT. Translated, it gives CASKGSSNQPQHF.

This clone was recorded once. J is TRBJ1-3 and V is TRBV5-1, with 8 bases fitting TRBD1. This CDR3 is built from 14 residues. The junction had 2 bases not matched to a gene; V was cut back by 2 bases and J by 4 bases. Germline V CDR1 and CDR2: SGHRS, YFSETQ. The chain's CDR3 is CASSFGQGGNTIYF. CDR3 nucleotide sequence: TGCGCCAGCAGCTTTGGACAGGGAGGAAACACCATATATTTT.

The chain combines TRBV5-1 with TRBJ2-6, with a possible D match to TRBD1 (5 bases). V dropped 3 bases and J dropped 0 bases, with 13 bases sitting between them. Per the germline V gene, CDR1 is SGHRS and CDR2 is YFSETQ. The CDR3 consists of 17 residues. The CDR3 coding sequence is TGCGCCAGCAGCTCCTATGACAGAACCTCTGGGGCCAACGTCCTGACTTTC. It translates to CASSSYDRTSGANVLTF. The whole variable domain, filled in from reference TRBV5-1 and TRBJ2-6, reads KAGVTQTPRYLIKTRGQQVTLSCSPISGHRSVSWYQQTPGQGLQFLFEYFSETQRNKGNFPGRFSGRQFSNSRSEMNVSTLELGDSALYLCASSSYDRTSGANVLTFGAGSRLTVL.

CDR3 sequence: CASSIGPGYEQYF. CDR3 bases: TGTGCCAGTAGTATTGGGCCAGGCTACGAGCAGTACTTC. The chain is built from TRBV19 and TRBJ2-7; D gene unclear. Germline lookup yields CDR1 LNHDA and CDR2 SQIVND (reference sequence). The CDR3 consists of 13 residues. Trimming shortened V by 3 bases and J by 3 bases, and 9 bases separated the two germline ends.

The chain is built from TRBV10-1 and TRBJ1-1; D gene ambiguous. V gave up 1 base and J gave up 0 bases, with 3 bases separating them. The germline CDR1 and CDR2 sequences are WNHNN and SYGVQD (reference sequence). The CDR3 contains 13 residues. CDR3 coding DNA: TGCGCCAGCAGTGAGTTCGTGAACACTGAAGCTTTCTTT. This codes for CASSEFVNTEAFF.